This is a list of T cell receptor beta chains from one sample in a study of blood T cell repertoires in COVID-19. The assay was immunoSEQ multiplex PCR, and TCRdb's table has in-frame clones only and misses some. The sample has over 150,000 clones, 75% to 85% seen once. Sequencing was carried out using peripheral blood. These receptors came from a human donor in a cohort sampled during active COVID-19. Each CDR3 is given with its conserved first and last residue. A D gene is named only where the DNA matches it firmly. Only some rows state a clone size, as once, few, many or a class for expanded clones.

TRBJ2-2 | TRBD1 | . | TRBV5-1 | CASSLTPGQITGELFF | TGCGCCAGCAGCTTGACTCCGGGACAGATTACCGGGGAGCTGTTTTTT
TRBJ2-2 | . | . | TRBV5-1 | CASSLATTSNTGELFF | TGCGCCAGCAGCTTGGCCACTACCTCGAACACCGGGGAGCTGTTTTTT
TRBJ2-5 | TRBD1 | . | TRBV5-5 | CASTFQGAGETQYF | TGTGCCAGCACCTTCCAGGGGGCGGGAGAGACCCAGTACTTC
TRBJ2-1 | TRBD2 | . | TRBV7-8 | CASSLAFTLLAGVANEQFF | TGTGCCAGCAGCTTAGCATTCACACTACTAGCGGGAGTAGCCAATGAGCAGTTCTTC
TRBJ1-1 | . | . | TRBV5-4 | CASSEFQVRTSEAFF | TGTGCCAGCAGTGAGTTCCAAGTTAGAACTTCTGAAGCTTTCTTT
TRBJ1-4 | TRBD1 | . | TRBV11-1 | CASSSGQGWEKLFF | TGTGCCAGCAGCTCCGGACAGGGCTGGGAAAAACTGTTTTTT
TRBJ1-4 | . | . | TRBV27 | CASALNGEKLFF | TGTGCCAGCGCCTTAAACGGGGAAAAACTGTTTTTT
TRBJ1-6 | TRBD1 | . | TRBV24-1 | CATSDLVGQGAYNSPLHF | TGTGCCACCAGTGATTTGGTTGGACAGGGTGCCTATAATTCACCCCTCCACTTT
TRBJ2-7 | . | . | TRBV4-2 | CASSQEVNGNEQYF | TGTGCCAGCAGCCAAGAAGTGAACGGGAACGAGCAGTACTTC
TRBJ2-5 | . | . | TRBV28 | CASSLMAETQETQYF | TGTGCCAGCAGTTTAATGGCCGAAACCCAAGAGACCCAGTACTTC
TRBJ1-1 | TRBD1 | . | TRBV27 | CASSSARGWYGVNTEAFF | TGTGCCAGCAGTTCCGCCAGGGGGTGGTACGGGGTGAACACTGAAGCTTTCTTT
TRBJ1-3 | . | . | TRBV5-1 | CASSSQVSSGNTIYF | TGCGCCAGCAGCTCACAAGTCAGCTCTGGAAACACCATATATTTT
TRBJ1-1 | . | . | TRBV27 | CASSLFDTGTEAFF | TGTGCCAGCAGTTTATTCGACACAGGCACTGAAGCTTTCTTT
TRBJ2-7 | TRBD1 | . | TRBV28 | CASSPSGTGTYEQYF | TGTGCCAGCAGCCCAAGCGGGACAGGGACCTACGAGCAGTACTTC
TRBJ2-7 | . | few | TRBV5-1 | CASSLAGHRDEQYF | TGCGCCAGCAGCTTAGCGGGACATCGTGACGAGCAGTACTTC
TRBJ2-7 | TRBD1 | once | TRBV7-9 | CACTAGGYEQYF | TGTGCCTGTACGGCAGGGGGCTACGAGCAGTACTTC
TRBJ2-5 | . | . | TRBV10-1 | CASSELFQETQYF | TGCGCCAGCAGTGAACTATTCCAAGAGACCCAGTACTTC
TRBJ1-6 | TRBD1 | . | TRBV19 | CASSIRDRGNSPLHF | TGTGCCAGTAGTATCCGGGACAGGGGTAATTCACCCCTCCACTTT
TRBJ1-1 | TRBD1 | . | TRBV27 | CASSSDRVIQNTEAFF | TGTGCCAGCAGTTCGGACAGGGTAATTCAGAACACTGAAGCTTTCTTT
TRBJ2-5 | TRBD1 | . | TRBV5-8 | CASSSGTGGDETQYF | TGTGCCAGCAGCTCGGGGACAGGGGGCGACGAGACCCAGTACTTC
TRBJ2-2 | TRBD2 | . | TRBV19 | CASSTTSGPTGELFF | TGTGCCAGTAGTACGACTAGCGGGCCCACCGGGGAGCTGTTTTTT
TRBJ1-2 | TRBD1 | . | TRBV4-1 | CASSQGQGPNYGYTF | TGCGCCAGCAGCCAAGGACAGGGTCCTAACTATGGCTACACCTTC
TRBJ2-3 | . | . | TRBV5-1 | CASSLARLTDTQYF | TGCGCCAGCAGCTTGGCCCGACTGACAGATACGCAGTATTTT
TRBJ2-1 | TRBD1 | few | TRBV7-7 | CASSLGRQGTNEQFF | TGTGCTAGCAGCTTAGGAAGACAGGGGACGAATGAGCAGTTCTTC
TRBJ2-7 | . | few | TRBV6-2/TRBV6-3 | CASSYSKRHPDVEQYF | TGTGCCAGCAGTTACTCGAAGAGACACCCCGATGTCGAGCAGTACTTC
TRBJ1-2 | TRBD1 | . | TRBV15 | CATSRSGTGQYGYTF | TGTGCCACCAGCAGGTCCGGGACAGGGCAGTATGGCTACACCTTC
TRBJ2-5 | . | few | TRBV7-9 | CASSLDYKETQYF | TGTGCCAGCAGCTTAGACTACAAAGAGACCCAGTACTTC
TRBJ2-2 | . | once | TRBV18 | CASSPRLDNTGELFF | TGTGCCAGCTCACCCCGACTAGACAACACCGGGGAGCTGTTTTTT
TRBJ1-1 | TRBD1 | . | TRBV28 | CASKMDRVGSGEAFF | TGTGCCAGCAAGATGGACAGGGTAGGTTCGGGTGAAGCTTTCTTT
TRBJ1-2 | . | . | TRBV12-3/TRBV12-4 | CASTSGNYGYTF | TGTGCCAGCACCTCAGGGAACTATGGCTACACCTTC
TRBJ2-2 | TRBD2 | once | TRBV6-5 | CASRREGGPVGELFF | TGTGCCAGCAGGAGGGAGGGAGGGCCTGTCGGGGAGCTGTTTTTT
TRBJ2-1 | TRBD2 | few | TRBV5-1 | CASSGLGRESYNEQFF | TGCGCCAGCAGCGGGCTCGGGCGGGAGTCCTACAATGAGCAGTTCTTC
TRBJ2-3 | TRBD1 | once | TRBV28 | CASSRPGQGLDTQYF | TGTGCCAGCAGCCGACCGGGACAGGGATTGGATACGCAGTATTTT
TRBJ2-1 | TRBD2 | . | TRBV4-2 | CASSQDLLTSGARGQFF | TGTGCCAGCAGCCAAGATCTATTGACTAGCGGGGCCCGCGGGCAGTTCTTC
TRBJ1-4 | . | . | TRBV15 | CATSRDLAARNEKLFF | TGTGCCACCAGCAGAGATCTGGCAGCGAGAAATGAAAAACTGTTTTTT
TRBJ2-5 | . | once | TRBV18 | CASSPGLQETQYF | TGTGCCAGCTCACCCGGACTGCAAGAGACCCAGTACTTC
TRBJ2-2 | TRBD1 | . | TRBV27 | CASSLHHRGRVGELFF | TGTGCCAGCAGTTTACACCACAGGGGGCGGGTCGGGGAGCTGTTTTTT
TRBJ2-3 | TRBD2 | . | TRBV6-5 | CASFIAGATQYF | TGTGCCAGCTTCATAGCGGGAGCTACGCAGTATTTT